A selection of T cell receptor beta chains follows, all from one sample in a study of cytomegalovirus exposure and HLA in healthy donors. Only in-frame clones appear in the TCRdb table, and some are missing; sequencing was by immunoSEQ multiplex PCR. The table for this sample gives roughly 190,000 clones. The sequenced sample consisted of PBMCs. The receptors derive from a woman between 18 and 29 years old in good health and CMV-seropositive. Each CDR3 is given with its conserved first and last residue. The D gene is left open where the match is weak.

TRBV15	.	TRBJ2-7	TGTGCCACCAGCGGAGACGGGTACGAGCAGTACTTC	CATSGDGYEQYF
TRBV7-2	TRBD1	TRBJ1-1	TGTGCCAGCAGCTTCCAGGGGGTGTCTGAAGCTTTCTTT	CASSFQGVSEAFF
TRBV20-1	.	TRBJ2-7	TGCAGTGCGCCGAGAGGATACGAGCAGTACTTC	CSAPRGYEQYF
TRBV11-3	.	TRBJ1-2	TGTGCCAGCAGCTTAAACAGGGCTCCTAACTATGGCTACACCTTC	CASSLNRAPNYGYTF
TRBV5-4	TRBD1	TRBJ2-3	TGTGCCAGCAGCCCAAGGACAGGGGGCACAGATACGCAGTATTTT	CASSPRTGGTDTQYF
TRBV5-4	.	TRBJ2-7	TGTGCCAGCAGCCTTGGACAGTTAGCCTACGAGCAGTACTTC	CASSLGQLAYEQYF
TRBV28	TRBD1	TRBJ1-5	TGTGCCAGCAGTCGAGAGACAGGGGGCCGTAGCAATCAGCCCCAGCATTTT	CASSRETGGRSNQPQHF
TRBV28	TRBD1	TRBJ2-7	TGTGCCACAAACCAGGGGGCGCGCGAGCAGTACTTC	CATNQGAREQYF
TRBV19	.	TRBJ2-1	TGTGCCAGTAGTATCCTGCGGGGTCCTTATGGTGTTGAGCAGTTCTTC	CASSILRGPYGVEQFF
TRBV11-1	.	TRBJ1-1	TGTGCCAGCAGTACAAGCAGGGAAACTGAAGCTTTCTTT	CASSTSRETEAFF
TRBV18	.	TRBJ2-5	TGTGCCAGCTCACCCTCCTGGGGGGTGGAAGAGACCCAGTACTTC	CASSPSWGVEETQYF
TRBV18	TRBD2	TRBJ2-7	TGTGCCAGCTCCCTAACGGGGACTAGCGGCCATTACGAGCAGTACTTC	CASSLTGTSGHYEQYF
TRBV6-4	TRBD2	TRBJ2-2	TGTGCCAGCAGTCCGGGACTAGGTGGGACCGGGGAGCTGTTTTTT	CASSPGLGGTGELFF
TRBV4-3	TRBD2	TRBJ2-3	TGCGCCAGCAGCCAAGGACTAGCGGGGGGAGATACGCAGTATTTT	CASSQGLAGGDTQYF
TRBV4-1	.	TRBJ2-7	TGCGCCAGCAGCCAAGATTGGCCCCACAGGAGCGAGCAGTACTTC	CASSQDWPHRSEQYF
TRBV18	TRBD2	TRBJ2-7	TGTGCCAGCTCACCCGGGACTAGAGGGTTTAGGAGCTCCTACGAGCAGTACTTC	CASSPGTRGFRSSYEQYF
TRBV18	TRBD1	TRBJ1-2	TGTGCCAGCTCACCAGGGACAGGAACGGACTATGGCTACACCTTC	CASSPGTGTDYGYTF
TRBV11-3	.	TRBJ1-1	TGTGCCAGCAGCTCAATGAACACTGAAGCTTTCTTT	CASSSMNTEAFF
TRBV19	TRBD1	TRBJ2-1	TGTGCCAGTAATAACGGACAGGGGGCGAATGAGCAGTTCTTC	CASNNGQGANEQFF
TRBV6-5	TRBD1	TRBJ1-1	TGTGCCAGCAGTTCGCGGACAGGGGGCTGGGTCACTGAAGCTTTCTTT	CASSSRTGGWVTEAFF
TRBV6-1	TRBD1	TRBJ1-2	TGTGCCAGCAGTGATATGGGACAGGGATACTATGGCTACACCTTC	CASSDMGQGYYGYTF
TRBV2	.	TRBJ1-3	TGTGCCAGCAGTGACCAGGGGAACACCATATATTTT	CASSDQGNTIYF
TRBV7-2	.	TRBJ1-1	TGTGCCAGCAGCCCGCTACAGGGAACTGAAGCTTTCTTT	CASSPLQGTEAFF
TRBV15	.	TRBJ1-2	TGTGCCACCAGCAGAGATCTCGGAGGCTATGGCTACACCTTC	CATSRDLGGYGYTF
TRBV6-6	.	TRBJ1-5	TGTGCCAGCAGTTCCCCCATGGGCGCGAGCAATCAGCCCCAGCATTTT	CASSSPMGASNQPQHF
TRBV19	.	TRBJ1-4	TGTGCCAGTAGTCGGGGGTACAGAGCAACTAATGAAAAACTGTTTTTT	CASSRGYRATNEKLFF
TRBV7-9	.	TRBJ2-7	TGTGCCAGCAGCTTAGTCCTAGGACAGCCAGACGAGCAGTACTTC	CASSLVLGQPDEQYF
TRBV5-1	.	TRBJ2-2	TGCGCCAGCAGCTTGGTTGGGACAGGGGAGCTGTTTTTT	CASSLVGTGELFF
TRBV6-6	TRBD2	TRBJ2-5	TGTGCCAGCAGTCCCGGGACTAGACAAGAGACCCAGTACTTC	CASSPGTRQETQYF
TRBV15	TRBD1	TRBJ1-5	TGTGCCACCAGCAGAGATAGAACAGGGGGCTCGAGGCAGCCCCAGCATTTT	CATSRDRTGGSRQPQHF
TRBV30	.	TRBJ2-7	TGTGCCTGGAGTTCCCGGAGCTCCTACGAGCAGTACTTC	CAWSSRSSYEQYF
TRBV9	.	TRBJ1-1	TGTGCCAGCAGCGTAGTGAGGGACTACATGAACACTGAAGCTTTCTTT	CASSVVRDYMNTEAFF
TRBV9	.	TRBJ2-3	TGTGCCAGCGGGGGGGGCATAGATACGCAGTATTTT	CASGGGIDTQYF
TRBV15	.	TRBJ1-2	TGTGCCACCAGCAGAGATCAGGTACAGATCTATGGCTACACCTTC	CATSRDQVQIYGYTF
TRBV7-4	.	TRBJ2-1	TGTGCCAGCAGTTTAAGGACTCGAACATTCTACAATGAGCAGTTCTTC	CASSLRTRTFYNEQFF
TRBV18	TRBD1	TRBJ2-7	TGTGCCAGCTCACCCCGAGCTACGACAGGGGTGAGTTTTAGCTCCTACGAGCAGTACTTC	CASSPRATTGVSFSSYEQYF
TRBV27	.	TRBJ2-1	TGTGCCAGCAGTTTGCGGGTCACCTACAATGAGCAGTTCTTC	CASSLRVTYNEQFF
TRBV7-2	.	TRBJ1-1	TGTGCCAGCAGCTTACAATCGAACACTGAAGCTTTCTTT	CASSLQSNTEAFF
TRBV5-4	.	TRBJ2-2	TGTGCCAGCAGCTTGATGAGGGAGCGCAGGAACACCGGGGAGCTGTTTTTT	CASSLMRERRNTGELFF
TRBV13	.	TRBJ2-7	TGTGCCAGCAGCTTCGGCAGGAATTACGAGCAGTACTTC	CASSFGRNYEQYF
TRBV7-2	.	TRBJ1-1	TGTGCCAGCAGCTTATCGAGCTCTCCGAACACTGAAGCTTTCTTT	CASSLSSSPNTEAFF
TRBV6-1	TRBD2	TRBJ2-3	TGTGCCAGCAGTGAAGCTCCTAGCGGGGGTGGATCAGATACGCAGTATTTT	CASSEAPSGGGSDTQYF
TRBV6-5	.	TRBJ2-7	TGTGCCAGCAGTTACTCGGGGGCGTCAAGCTCCTACGAGCAGTACTTC	CASSYSGASSSYEQYF
TRBV7-9	.	TRBJ2-1	TGTGCCAGCAGCCGAGAAAATGAGCAGTTCTTC	CASSRENEQFF
TRBV29-1	TRBD1	TRBJ2-3	TGCAGCGTTGGGAACTACAGGGGGCTTAGCACAGATACGCAGTATTTT	CSVGNYRGLSTDTQYF
TRBV7-2	TRBD1	TRBJ1-6	TGTGCCAGCAGCCGGGACAGCCTGGGGTCACCCCTCCACTTT	CASSRDSLGSPLHF
TRBV19	TRBD2	TRBJ2-7	TGTGCCAGTAGTATTACCGGGACTAGCGGGATCTCGTACTTC	CASSITGTSGISYF
TRBV19	TRBD2	TRBJ2-2	TGTGCCAGTAGTATCTCTCTAGCGGCCAACACCGGGGAGCTGTTTTTT	CASSISLAANTGELFF
TRBV10-3	.	TRBJ1-1	TGTGCCATCAGTGAGTCGGGGGGTAAAGTGGGTGAAGCTTTCTTT	CAISESGGKVGEAFF
TRBV6-5	.	TRBJ2-2	TGTGCCAGCAGTTACTCGTCAACCGGGGAGCTGTTTTTT	CASSYSSTGELFF
TRBV9	.	TRBJ2-6	TGTGCCAGCAGCGCTCGGGGCTCTGGGGCCAACGTCCTGACTTTC	CASSARGSGANVLTF
TRBV23-1	.	TRBJ2-2	TGCGCCATCATTCGCGGGGAGACCGGGGAGCTGTTTTTT	CAIIRGETGELFF
TRBV30	.	TRBJ1-5	TGTGCCTGGAGTCCCCCTCCAGGGGATGCGGTTTATAGCAATCAGCCCCAGCATTTT	CAWSPPPGDAVYSNQPQHF
TRBV6-1	.	TRBJ2-2	TGTGCCAGCAGTGACAGGGGCGACACCGGGGAGCTGTTTTTT	CASSDRGDTGELFF
TRBV6-5	TRBD1	TRBJ1-4	TGTGCCAGCAGTCCGGACAGGGCGAGACTGTTTTTT	CASSPDRARLFF